The T cell receptor (beta chain) under discussion was sequenced for a study of blood T cell repertoires in COVID-19. Turning to the study itself: From the United States, Italy and Spain came samples of acute and convalescent COVID-19. The cDNA or gDNA used as material had been derived from T cells, B-cell-depleted T cells, or PBMCs.

Methods used by the authors: Estimates of nucleated cell counts were drawn from the amplification of reference gene primers. The data were produced by immunoSEQ multiplex PCR, yet TCRdb's version contains in-frame clones alone and is incomplete. The DNA was the basis for D and trimming; V, J and clone size are from that table. Among approximately 300,000 clones, more than 70% were seen once, and the ten largest hold roughly 1.2%. Germline CDR1 reads KGHSH; CDR2 reads LQKENI. V dropped 6 bases and J dropped 3 bases, with 18 bases sitting between them. The CDR3 has 16 amino acids. The TCR sequence derives from a woman in her forties or fifties with acute or convalescent COVID-19. The rearrangement links TRBV18 to TRBJ1-5, with unresolved D. Sequences were obtained from peripheral blood. This CDR3 reads CASSPGPGGSNQPQHF. CDR3 sequence (DNA): TGTGCCAGCTCGCCCGGTCCGGGAGGTTCCAATCAGCCCCAGCATTTT.